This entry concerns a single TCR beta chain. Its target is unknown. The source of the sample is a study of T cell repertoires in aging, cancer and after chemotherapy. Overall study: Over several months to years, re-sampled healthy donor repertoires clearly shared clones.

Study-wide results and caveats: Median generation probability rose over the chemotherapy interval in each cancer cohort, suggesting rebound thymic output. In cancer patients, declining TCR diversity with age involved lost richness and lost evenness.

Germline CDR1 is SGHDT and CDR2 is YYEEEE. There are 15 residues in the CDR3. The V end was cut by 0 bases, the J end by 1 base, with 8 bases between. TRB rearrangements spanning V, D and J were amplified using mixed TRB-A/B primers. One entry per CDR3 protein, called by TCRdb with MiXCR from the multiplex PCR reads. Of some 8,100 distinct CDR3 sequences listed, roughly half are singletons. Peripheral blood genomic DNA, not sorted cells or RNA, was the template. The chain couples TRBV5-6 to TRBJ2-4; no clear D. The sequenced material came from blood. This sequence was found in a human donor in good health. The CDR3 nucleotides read TGTGCCAGCAGCTTGGTAGGATTGGCCAAAAACATTCAGTACTTC. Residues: CASSLVGLAKNIQYF.